The T cell receptor beta chain under discussion was sequenced for a study of cytomegalovirus exposure and HLA in healthy donors. As concerns this clone: Its specificity is not known.

Notes on the study in general: The authors excluded some V segments, including TRBV6-2 and TRBV6-3, as indistinguishable. In an earlier analysis, most TCR beta V segments were productive about 90% or about 30% of the time.

In the PCR, 60 Vbeta and 13 Jbeta primers were used. Some clones are missing from TCRdb's copy, which holds only in-frame ones; the method was immunoSEQ multiplex PCR. The sample has 150,000 or so clones; around four fifths are singletons. The CDR3 spans 13 residues. The V end was cut by 8 bases, the J end by 2 bases, with 12 bases between. CDR1 MDHEN and CDR2 SYDVKM come from the germline V gene. The source is a man aged 18 to 29 in good health and CMV-seropositive. Sequencing was done on a sample of PBMCs. The chain carries TRBV28 and TRBJ1-2; D gene uncertain. The CDR3 DNA reads as TGTGCCAGCTCCCGAGGGCGGAACTATGGCTACACCTTC. Its protein is CASSRGRNYGYTF.